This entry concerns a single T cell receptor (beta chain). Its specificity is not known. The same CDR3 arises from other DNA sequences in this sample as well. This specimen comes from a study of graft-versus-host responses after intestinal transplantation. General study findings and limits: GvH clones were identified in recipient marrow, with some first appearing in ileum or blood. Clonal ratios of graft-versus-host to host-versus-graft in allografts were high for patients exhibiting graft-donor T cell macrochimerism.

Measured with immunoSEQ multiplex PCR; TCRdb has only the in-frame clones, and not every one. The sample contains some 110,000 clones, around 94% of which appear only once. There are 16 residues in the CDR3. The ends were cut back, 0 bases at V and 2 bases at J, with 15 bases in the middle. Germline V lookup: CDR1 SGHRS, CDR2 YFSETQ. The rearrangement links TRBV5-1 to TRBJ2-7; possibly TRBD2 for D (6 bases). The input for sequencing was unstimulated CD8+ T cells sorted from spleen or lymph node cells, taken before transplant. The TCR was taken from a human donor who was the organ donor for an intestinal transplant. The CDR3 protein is CASSLDLAGIAYEQYF. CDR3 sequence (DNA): TGCGCCAGCAGCTTGGATCTTGCGGGAATTGCCTACGAGCAGTACTTC.